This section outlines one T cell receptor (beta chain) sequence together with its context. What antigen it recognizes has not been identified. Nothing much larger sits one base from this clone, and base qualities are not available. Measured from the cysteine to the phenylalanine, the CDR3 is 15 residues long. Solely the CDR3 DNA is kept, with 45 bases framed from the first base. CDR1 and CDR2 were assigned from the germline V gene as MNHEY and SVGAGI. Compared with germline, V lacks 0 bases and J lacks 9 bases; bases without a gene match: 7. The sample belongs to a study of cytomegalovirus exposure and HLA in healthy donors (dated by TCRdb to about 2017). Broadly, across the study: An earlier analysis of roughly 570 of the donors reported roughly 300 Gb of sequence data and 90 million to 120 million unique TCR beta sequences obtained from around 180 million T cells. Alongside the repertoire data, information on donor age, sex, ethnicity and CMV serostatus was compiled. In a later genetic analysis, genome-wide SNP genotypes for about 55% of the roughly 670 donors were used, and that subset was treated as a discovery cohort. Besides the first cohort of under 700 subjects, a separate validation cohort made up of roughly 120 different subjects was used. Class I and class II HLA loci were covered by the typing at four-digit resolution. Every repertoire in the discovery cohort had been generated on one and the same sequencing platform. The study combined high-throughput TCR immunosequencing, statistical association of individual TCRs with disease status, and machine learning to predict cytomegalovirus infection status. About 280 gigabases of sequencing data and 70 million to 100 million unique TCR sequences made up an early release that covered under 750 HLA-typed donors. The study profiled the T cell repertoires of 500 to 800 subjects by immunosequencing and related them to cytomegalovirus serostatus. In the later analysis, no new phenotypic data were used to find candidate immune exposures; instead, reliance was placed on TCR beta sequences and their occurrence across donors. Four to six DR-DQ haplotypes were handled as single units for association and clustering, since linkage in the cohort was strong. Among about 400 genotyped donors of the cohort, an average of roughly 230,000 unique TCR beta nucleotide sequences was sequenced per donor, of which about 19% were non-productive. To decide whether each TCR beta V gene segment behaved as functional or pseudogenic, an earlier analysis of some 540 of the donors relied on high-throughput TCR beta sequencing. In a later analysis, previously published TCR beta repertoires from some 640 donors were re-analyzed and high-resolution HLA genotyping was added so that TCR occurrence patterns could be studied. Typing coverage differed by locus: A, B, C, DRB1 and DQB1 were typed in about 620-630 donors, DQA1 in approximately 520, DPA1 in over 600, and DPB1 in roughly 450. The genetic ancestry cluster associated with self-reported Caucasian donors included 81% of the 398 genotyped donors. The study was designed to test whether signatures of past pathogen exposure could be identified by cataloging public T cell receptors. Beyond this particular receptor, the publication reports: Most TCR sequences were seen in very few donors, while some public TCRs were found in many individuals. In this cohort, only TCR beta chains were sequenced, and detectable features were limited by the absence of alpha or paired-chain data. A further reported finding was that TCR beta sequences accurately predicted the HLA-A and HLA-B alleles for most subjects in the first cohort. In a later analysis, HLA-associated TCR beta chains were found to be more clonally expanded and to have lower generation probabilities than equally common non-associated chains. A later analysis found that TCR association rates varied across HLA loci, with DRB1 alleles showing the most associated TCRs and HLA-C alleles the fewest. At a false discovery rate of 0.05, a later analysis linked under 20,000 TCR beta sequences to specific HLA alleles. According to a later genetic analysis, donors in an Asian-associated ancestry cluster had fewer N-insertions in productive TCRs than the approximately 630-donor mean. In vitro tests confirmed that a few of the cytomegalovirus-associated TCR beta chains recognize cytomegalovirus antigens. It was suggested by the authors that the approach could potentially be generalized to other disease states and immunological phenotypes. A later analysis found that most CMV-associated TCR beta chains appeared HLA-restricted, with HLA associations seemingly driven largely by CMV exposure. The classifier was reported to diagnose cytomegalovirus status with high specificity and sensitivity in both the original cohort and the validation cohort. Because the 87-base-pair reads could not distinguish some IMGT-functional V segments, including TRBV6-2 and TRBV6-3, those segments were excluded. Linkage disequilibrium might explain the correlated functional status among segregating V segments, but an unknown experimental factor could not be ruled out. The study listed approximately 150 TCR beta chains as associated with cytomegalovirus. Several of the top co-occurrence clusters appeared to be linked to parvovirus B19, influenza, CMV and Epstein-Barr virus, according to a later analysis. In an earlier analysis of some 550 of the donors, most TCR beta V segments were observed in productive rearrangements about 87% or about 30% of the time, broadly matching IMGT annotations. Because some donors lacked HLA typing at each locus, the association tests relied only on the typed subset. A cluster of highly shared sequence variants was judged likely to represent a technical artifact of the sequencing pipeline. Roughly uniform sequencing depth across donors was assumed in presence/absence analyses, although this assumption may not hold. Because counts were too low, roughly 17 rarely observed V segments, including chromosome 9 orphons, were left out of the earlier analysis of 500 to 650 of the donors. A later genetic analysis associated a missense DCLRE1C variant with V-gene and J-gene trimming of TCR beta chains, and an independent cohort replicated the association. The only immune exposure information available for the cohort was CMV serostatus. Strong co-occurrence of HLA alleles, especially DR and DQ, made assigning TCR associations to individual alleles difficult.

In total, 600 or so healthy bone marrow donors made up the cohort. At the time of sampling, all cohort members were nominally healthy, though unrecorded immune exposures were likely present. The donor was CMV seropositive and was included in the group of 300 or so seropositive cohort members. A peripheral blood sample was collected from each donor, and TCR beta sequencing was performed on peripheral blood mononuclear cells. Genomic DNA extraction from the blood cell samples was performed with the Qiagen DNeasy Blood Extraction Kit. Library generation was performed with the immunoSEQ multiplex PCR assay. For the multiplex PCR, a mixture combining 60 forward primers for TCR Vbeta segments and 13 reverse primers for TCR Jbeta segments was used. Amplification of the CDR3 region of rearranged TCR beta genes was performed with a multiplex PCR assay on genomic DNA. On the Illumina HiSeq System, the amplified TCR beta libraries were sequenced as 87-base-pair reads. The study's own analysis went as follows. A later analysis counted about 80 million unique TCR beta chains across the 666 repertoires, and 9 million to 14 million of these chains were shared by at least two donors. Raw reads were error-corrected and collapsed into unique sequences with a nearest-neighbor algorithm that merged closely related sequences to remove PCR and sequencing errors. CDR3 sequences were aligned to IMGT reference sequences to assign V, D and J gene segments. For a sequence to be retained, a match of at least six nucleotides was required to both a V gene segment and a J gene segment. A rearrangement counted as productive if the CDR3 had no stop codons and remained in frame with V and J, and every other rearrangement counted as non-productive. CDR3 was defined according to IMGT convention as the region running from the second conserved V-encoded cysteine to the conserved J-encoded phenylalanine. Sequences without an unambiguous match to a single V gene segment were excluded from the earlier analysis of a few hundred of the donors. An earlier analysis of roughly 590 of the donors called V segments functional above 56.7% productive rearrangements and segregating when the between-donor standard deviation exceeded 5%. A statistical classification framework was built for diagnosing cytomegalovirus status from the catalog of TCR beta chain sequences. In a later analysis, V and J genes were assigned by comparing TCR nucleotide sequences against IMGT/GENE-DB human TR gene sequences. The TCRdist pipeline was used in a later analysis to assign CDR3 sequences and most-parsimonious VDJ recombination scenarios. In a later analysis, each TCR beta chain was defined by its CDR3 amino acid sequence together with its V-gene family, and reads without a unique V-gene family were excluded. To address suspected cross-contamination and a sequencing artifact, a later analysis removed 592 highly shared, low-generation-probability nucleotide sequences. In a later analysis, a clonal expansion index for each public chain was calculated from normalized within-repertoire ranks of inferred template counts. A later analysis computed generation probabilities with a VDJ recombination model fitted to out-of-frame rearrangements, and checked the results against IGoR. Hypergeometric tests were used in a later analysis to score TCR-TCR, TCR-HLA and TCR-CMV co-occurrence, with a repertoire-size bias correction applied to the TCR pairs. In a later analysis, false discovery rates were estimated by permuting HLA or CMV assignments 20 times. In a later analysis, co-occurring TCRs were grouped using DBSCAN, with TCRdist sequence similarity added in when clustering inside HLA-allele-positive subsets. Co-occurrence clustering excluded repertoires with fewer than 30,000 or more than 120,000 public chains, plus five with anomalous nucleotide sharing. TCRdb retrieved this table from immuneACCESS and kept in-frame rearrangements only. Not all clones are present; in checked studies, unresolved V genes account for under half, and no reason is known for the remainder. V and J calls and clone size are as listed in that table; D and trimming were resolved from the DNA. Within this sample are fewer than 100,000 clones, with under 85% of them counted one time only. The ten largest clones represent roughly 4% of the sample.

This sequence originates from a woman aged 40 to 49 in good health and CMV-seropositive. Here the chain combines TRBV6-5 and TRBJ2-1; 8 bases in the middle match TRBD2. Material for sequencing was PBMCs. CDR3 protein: CASSYSVSGNGEQFF. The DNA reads TGTGCCAGCAGTTACTCGGTTAGCGGGAACGGTGAGCAGTTCTTC.